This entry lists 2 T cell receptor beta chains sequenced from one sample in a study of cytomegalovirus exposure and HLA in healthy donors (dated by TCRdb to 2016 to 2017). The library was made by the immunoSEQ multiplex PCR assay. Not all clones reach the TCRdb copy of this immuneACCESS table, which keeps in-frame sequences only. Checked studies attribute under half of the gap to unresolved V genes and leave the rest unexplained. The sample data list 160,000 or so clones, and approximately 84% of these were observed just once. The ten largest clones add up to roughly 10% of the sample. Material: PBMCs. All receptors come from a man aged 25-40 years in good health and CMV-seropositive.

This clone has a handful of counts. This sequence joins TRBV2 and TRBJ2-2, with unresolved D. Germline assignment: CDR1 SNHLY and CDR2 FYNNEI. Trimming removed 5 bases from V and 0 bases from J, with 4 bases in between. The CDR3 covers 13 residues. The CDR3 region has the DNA TGTGCCAGCAGTTTCACGAACACCGGGGAGCTGTTTTTT. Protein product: CASSFTNTGELFF.

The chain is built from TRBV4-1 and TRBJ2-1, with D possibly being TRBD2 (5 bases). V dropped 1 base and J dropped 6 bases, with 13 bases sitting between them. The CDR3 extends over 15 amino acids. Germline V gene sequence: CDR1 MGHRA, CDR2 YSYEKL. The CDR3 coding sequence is TGCGCCAGCAGCCAAGGACTACCACCCCCCAATGAGCAGTTCTTC. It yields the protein CASSQGLPPPNEQFF.